A single sample is the source of the 10 T cell receptor beta chains below, sequenced in a study of blood T cell repertoires in COVID-19. Sequencing was performed with immunoSEQ multiplex PCR; in TCRdb, only in-frame clones are kept and a portion is missing. This table has almost 55,000 clones, more than 75% appearing once. The sample consisted of peripheral blood. All receptors derive from a human donor in a cohort sampled during active COVID-19.

J is TRBJ2-7 and V is TRBV4-2; 8 nucleotides align to TRBD2. V gave up 0 bases and J gave up 2 bases; unmatched junction bases: 6. The germline V gene has CDR1 LGHNA and CDR2 YNFKEQ. There are 16 residues in the CDR3. The CDR3 is CASSQEAGGGPYEQYF. The CDR3 DNA sequence: TGTGCCAGCAGCCAAGAAGCCGGGGGGGGCCCCTACGAGCAGTACTTC.

The J gene is TRBJ2-3, the V gene TRBV24-1; 10 nucleotides align to TRBD1. CDR3 size: 16 residues. The V segment lost 3 bases and the J segment 0 bases; nucleotides outside the gene matches: 2. In germline, CDR1 is KGHDR, CDR2 SFDVKD. The CDR3 DNA is TGTGCCACCAGTGATCGGGACAGGGGAAGCACAGATACGCAGTATTTT. Translating gives CATSDRDRGSTDTQYF.

The CDR3 DNA reads as TGCGCCAGCAGCTTGGAAGGGGCGGATCGGAACACCATATATTTT. This codes for CASSLEGADRNTIYF. V is TRBV5-1 and J is TRBJ1-3; TRBD1 might be the D (5 bases). The germline V and J ends were trimmed by 0 bases and 7 bases, with 14 bases remaining between them. This CDR3 is 15 amino acids long. The germline gives CDR1 SGHRS, CDR2 YFSETQ. Filled out from reference TRBV5-1 and TRBJ1-3, the complete variable domain reads KAGVTQTPRYLIKTRGQQVTLSCSPISGHRSVSWYQQTPGQGLQFLFEYFSETQRNKGNFPGRFSGRQFSNSRSEMNVSTLELGDSALYLCASSLEGADRNTIYFGEGSWLTVV.

The rearrangement joins TRBV28 to TRBJ2-7; 8 bases map to TRBD1. Per the germline V gene, CDR1 is MDHEN and CDR2 is SYDVKM. The length of the CDR3 is 15 residues. V lost 1 base to trimming and J lost 7 bases; unmatched junction nucleotides: 9. The CDR3 spells CASSLLGQGGQEQYF. The CDR3 region has the DNA TGTGCCAGCAGTTTATTAGGACAGGGAGGTCAAGAGCAGTACTTC.

This chain uses TRBV7-9 with TRBJ1-1; TRBD1 agrees at 8 bases. Per the germline V gene, CDR1 is SEHNR and CDR2 is FQNEAQ (reference sequence). The CDR3 sequence is 18 residues long. The J segment lost 0 bases and the V segment lost 5 bases, leaving 14 bases of the junction unmatched. CDR3 loop: CASSTVGWTGILNTEAFF. The CDR3 DNA sequence: TGTGCCAGCAGCACTGTGGGGTGGACAGGGATTCTGAACACTGAAGCTTTCTTT.

This rearrangement joins TRBV7-7 to TRBJ2-7; TRBD1 aligns across 10 bases. Germline values: CDR1 SSHAT, CDR2 FNYEAQ (reference sequence). The J segment lost 3 bases and the V segment lost 5 bases, leaving 7 bases of the junction unmatched. The CDR3 consists of 15 residues. CDR3 sequence reads: CASSPGQGPIYEQYF. CDR3 bases: TGTGCCAGCAGCCCGGGACAGGGGCCCATCTACGAGCAGTACTTC.

The V and J genes are TRBV28 and TRBJ1-5; D perhaps matches TRBD1 (5 bases). Per the germline V gene, CDR1 is MDHEN and CDR2 is SYDVKM. Trimming cost V 2 bases and J 7 bases, with 15 bases left between them. This CDR3 has 15 residues. CDR3 coding DNA: TGTGCCAGCAGTTTAACCTTCGGGGGTTGGCAGCCCCAGCATTTT. This gives the protein CASSLTFGGWQPQHF.

The chain is built from TRBV3-1 (or the pseudogene TRBV3-2) and TRBJ1-4, with 7 bases matching TRBD1. Germline CDR1 reads LGHDT; CDR2 reads YNNKEL (reference sequence). The CDR3 extends over 14 amino acids. After removal of 4 bases from V and 8 bases from J, the junction contained 7 bases not matched to a gene. CDR3 sequence reads: CASSPTGLGEKLFF. The CDR3 DNA is TGTGCCAGCAGCCCGACAGGGTTAGGAGAAAAACTGTTTTTT.

The J gene is TRBJ1-1, the V gene TRBV5-1, with a tentative D call TRBD1 (6 bases). The CDR3 totals 17 residues. Germline CDR1 reads SGHRS; CDR2 reads YFSETQ. The V end lost 4 bases, the J end lost 0 bases, and 19 bases lay between the germline ends. The CDR3 sequence is CASSVTGDPNLNTEAFF. DNA for the CDR3: TGCGCCAGCAGCGTGACAGGAGACCCCAATTTGAACACTGAAGCTTTCTTT.

The genes are TRBV6-1 and TRBJ2-5; 8 bases map to TRBD1. Losses at the gene ends were 1 base for V and 5 bases for J; bases not matched to a gene: 3. This CDR3 comprises 14 residues. Per the germline V gene, CDR1 is MNHNS and CDR2 is SASEGT. This CDR3 is CASSEGQGRETQYF. Here the CDR3 DNA reads TGTGCCAGCAGTGAAGGACAGGGGCGGGAGACCCAGTACTTC.